This T cell receptor (beta chain) was sequenced during a study of T cells and Merkel cell carcinoma outcomes. From germline, CDR1 is LGHNT and CDR2 FRNRAP. Trimming pared 6 bases from V and 3 bases from J, leaving 14 bases between. The CDR3 runs to 15 residues. Clones were read by immunoSEQ multiplex PCR, and TCRdb kept only the in-frame ones, dropping some. The table includes fewer than 9,500 clones, 84% detected once. V gene TRBV12-5 combines with J gene TRBJ1-4, with TRBD1 as a possible D gene (5 bases). Material for sequencing was tumor tissue from Merkel cell carcinoma. This sequence was found in a human donor with Merkel cell carcinoma. For the CDR3, the DNA is TGTGCTAGTGGGAGAGGGGCATCGGCTAATGAAAAACTGTTTTTT. It encodes CASGRGASANEKLFF.